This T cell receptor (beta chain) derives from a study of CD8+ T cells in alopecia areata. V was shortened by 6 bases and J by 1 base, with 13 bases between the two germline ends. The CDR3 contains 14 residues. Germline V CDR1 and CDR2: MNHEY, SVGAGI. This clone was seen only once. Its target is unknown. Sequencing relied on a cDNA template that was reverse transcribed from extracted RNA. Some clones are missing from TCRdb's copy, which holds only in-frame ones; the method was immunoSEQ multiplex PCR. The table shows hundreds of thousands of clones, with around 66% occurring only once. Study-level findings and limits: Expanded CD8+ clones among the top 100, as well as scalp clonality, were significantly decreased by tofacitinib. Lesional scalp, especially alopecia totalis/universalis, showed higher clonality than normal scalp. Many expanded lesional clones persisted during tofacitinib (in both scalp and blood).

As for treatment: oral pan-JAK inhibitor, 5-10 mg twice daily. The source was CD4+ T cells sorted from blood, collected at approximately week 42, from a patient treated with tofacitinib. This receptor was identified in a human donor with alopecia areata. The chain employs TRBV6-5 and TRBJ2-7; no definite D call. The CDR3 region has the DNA TGTGCCAGCAGAGGACCATACCCGTCCTACGAGCAGTACTTC. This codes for CASRGPYPSYEQYF.